This T cell receptor (beta chain) was found in a study of radiotherapy plus CTLA-4 blockade in lung cancer. Concerning this clone: The antigen is unknown.

Looked up from germline, CDR1 is SGHRS and CDR2 is YFSETQ. The ends were cut back, 0 bases at V and 2 bases at J, with 8 bases in the middle. The CDR3 contains 14 residues. Findings of the study overall: TCR clones originating in tumors grew in number in blood after radiotherapy plus ipilimumab.

The method was immunoSEQ multiplex PCR; TCRdb's version includes in-frame clones alone and lacks a portion of them. The repertoire consists of roughly 93,000 clones, with 80% to 85% occurring once and the leading ten covering around 3%. This sample comprised peripheral blood, obtained from a patient treated with radiotherapy plus ipilimumab. This receptor was identified in a human donor with non-small cell lung cancer who had a partial response to radiotherapy plus ipilimumab. The chain carries TRBV5-1 and TRBJ2-5; unclear D gene. The CDR3 DNA sequence: TGCGCCAGCAGCTTGGCAGGCCTACAAGAGACCCAGTACTTC. It translates to CASSLAGLQETQYF.